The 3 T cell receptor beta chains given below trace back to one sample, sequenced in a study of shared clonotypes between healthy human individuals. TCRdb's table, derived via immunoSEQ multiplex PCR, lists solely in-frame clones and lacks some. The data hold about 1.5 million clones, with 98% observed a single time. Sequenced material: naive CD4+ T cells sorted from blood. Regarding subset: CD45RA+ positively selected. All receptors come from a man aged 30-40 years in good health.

CDR3 bases: TGTGCCAGCAGTAGACAGGGGACTAGCGGATCCCACTCCTACGAGCAGTACTTC. As protein: CASSRQGTSGSHSYEQYF. J is TRBJ2-7 and V is TRBV6-4; 11 nucleotides line up with TRBD2. Germline lookup yields CDR1 MRHNA and CDR2 SNTAGT. The CDR3 covers 18 residues. V gave up 5 bases and J gave up 0 bases; unmatched junction bases: 12.

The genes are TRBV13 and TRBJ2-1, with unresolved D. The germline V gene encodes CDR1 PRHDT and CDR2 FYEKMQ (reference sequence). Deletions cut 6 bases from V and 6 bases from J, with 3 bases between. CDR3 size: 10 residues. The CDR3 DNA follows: TGTGCCAGCAGGTCCAATGAGCAGTTCTTC. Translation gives CASRSNEQFF.

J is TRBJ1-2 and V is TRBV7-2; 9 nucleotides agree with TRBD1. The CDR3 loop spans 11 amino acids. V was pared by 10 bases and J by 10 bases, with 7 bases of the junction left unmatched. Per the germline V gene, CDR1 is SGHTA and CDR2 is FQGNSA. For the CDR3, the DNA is TGTGCCATGGGACAGGGATTGAACTACACCTTC. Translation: CAMGQGLNYTF.